The T cell receptor beta chain under discussion was sequenced for a study of T cell responses to AZD1222 COVID-19 vaccine. Sequencing used immunoSEQ multiplex PCR; TCRdb keeps in-frame clones, though not all of them. The sample has roughly 150,000 clones; roughly 89% are singletons. The CDR3 is 12 amino acids long, termini counted. Germline-derived CDR1 and CDR2 are SEHNR and FQNEAQ (reference sequence). Note on this clone: No DNA is shown, since the ends of the CDR3 on it are uncertain; the CDR3 is the one TCRdb lists.

The V call is TRBV7-9, the J call TRBJ2-7; the listed D gene, TRBD1, was not tested against the DNA. The specimen comprised peripheral blood, sampled 28 days after the second AZD1222 dose. The receptor's source is an adult who received the AZD1222 COVID-19 vaccine. The chain's CDR3 is CASSFGEGTGLF.